Each of the 18 T cell receptor beta chains below was sequenced from the same sample in a study of T cell responses to AZD1222 COVID-19 vaccine. Profiled with immunoSEQ multiplex PCR; TCRdb holds only in-frame clones, not every one. This sample carries under 150,000 clones, roughly 89% of them seen once, and the ten largest clones take around 1.1%. The sample was peripheral blood, taken 28 days after the second AZD1222 dose. The receptor set was obtained from an adult who received the AZD1222 COVID-19 vaccine.

In its sample, this clone was seen once. The V and J genes are TRBV6-5 and TRBJ1-1; unclear D gene. This CDR3 has 13 residues. V dropped 6 bases and J dropped 0 bases, with 8 bases sitting between them. Germline CDR1 MNHEY, CDR2 SVGAGI. CDR3 amino acids: CASSIGLNTEAFF. The CDR3 DNA reads TGTGCCAGCAGCATCGGACTGAACACTGAAGCTTTCTTT.

The V gene is TRBV4-3, the J gene TRBJ1-4; TRBD1 matches 9 bases. The CDR3 loop spans 16 amino acids. Germline CDR1 LGHNA, CDR2 YSLEER. J lost 5 bases, V lost 0 bases, and 4 bases had no gene match. CDR3 sequence (DNA): TGCGCCAGCAGCCAAGATTCCGGGACAGGGAATGAAAAACTGTTTTTT. It translates to CASSQDSGTGNEKLFF.

This chain links TRBV19 with TRBJ1-5; 10 nucleotides agree with TRBD1. Germline V lookup: CDR1 LNHDA, CDR2 SQIVND (reference sequence). V trimming: 6 bases; J trimming: 7 bases; junction bases outside the gene matches: 12. This CDR3 comprises 16 residues. The CDR3 nucleotides are TGTGCCAGTAGCCCCCAAGGGGGACAGGGGCGGCAGCCCCAGCATTTT. This gives the protein CASSPQGGQGRQPQHF.

The J gene is TRBJ2-5, the V gene TRBV7-8, with 9 bases lining up with TRBD1. Germline CDR1 SGHVS, CDR2 FQNEAQ. The trim removed 2 bases at V and 8 bases at J, leaving 6 bases unmatched. The CDR3 extends over 14 amino acids. The CDR3 sequence is CASSLTSTGGTQYF. Here the CDR3 DNA reads TGTGCCAGCAGCTTAACCTCGACAGGGGGAACCCAGTACTTC.

The rearrangement joins TRBV6-4 to TRBJ1-2; 7 nucleotides line up with TRBD1. The CDR3 has 14 amino acids. Per the germline V gene, CDR1 is MRHNA and CDR2 is SNTAGT. Germline trimming cut 2 bases from V and 7 bases from J; bases unmatched to any gene: 7. DNA of the CDR3: TGTGCCAGCAGTGACAACAGGGGAATAGGTGGCTACACCTTC. It specifies CASSDNRGIGGYTF.

This clone was seen more than once but under ten times. The chain combines TRBV5-8 with TRBJ1-1; a possible D gene is TRBD1 (5 bases). Germline V gene lookup returns CDR1 SGHTS and CDR2 YDEGEE. CDR3 length: 13 amino acids. V lost 1 base and J lost 5, with 9 bases in between. CDR3 sequence (DNA): TGTGCCAGCAGCTTGTTCCGGGGGACTGAAGCTTTCTTT. Its protein is CASSLFRGTEAFF.

The chain has TRBV19 and TRBJ1-1; D unresolved. V lost 6 bases, J lost 1 base, and 9 bases lay in between. From germline, CDR1 is LNHDA and CDR2 SQIVND (reference sequence). The CDR3 contains 13 residues. This CDR3 is CASSSHQNTEAFF. CDR3 coding DNA: TGTGCCAGTAGCTCTCACCAGAACACTGAAGCTTTCTTT.

The rearrangement uses TRBV7-6 and TRBJ1-4, with TRBD1 as a possible D gene (5 bases). Trimming removed 3 bases at V and 8 bases at J, with 19 bases between. The CDR3 contains 16 residues. The V gene's germline CDR1 is SGHVS and CDR2 FNYEAQ. The CDR3, as DNA: TGTGCCAGCAGCTTGGTCGACAGTCCAGAAAGGGAAAAACTGTTTTTT. It yields the protein CASSLVDSPEREKLFF. The full variable domain, completed using reference TRBV7-6 and TRBJ1-4, is GAGVSQSPRYKVTKRGQDVALRCDPISGHVSLYWYRQALGQGPEFLTYFNYEAQQDKSGLPNDRFSAERPEGSISTLTIQRTEQRDSAMYRCASSLVDSPEREKLFFGSGTQLSVL.

CDR3 protein: CASSKGGAEAFF. In DNA form, the CDR3 reads TGTGCCAGTTCGAAGGGGGGCGCTGAAGCTTTCTTT. The chain links TRBV12-3 or TRBV12-4 to TRBJ1-1; possible D gene TRBD1, 6 bases. The V end was cut by 9 bases, the J end by 6 bases, with 14 bases between. The CDR3 contains 12 residues.

J is TRBJ2-2 and V is TRBV28; TRBD1 is a possible D gene (6 bases). The germline gives CDR1 MDHEN, CDR2 SYDVKM. The length of the CDR3 is 15 residues. V lost 0 bases, J lost 2 bases, and 7 bases lay in between. The CDR3 here is CASSLWDSNTGELFF. As DNA, the CDR3 is TGTGCCAGCAGTTTATGGGACAGCAACACCGGGGAGCTGTTTTTT.

The chain combines TRBV11-2 with TRBJ2-5; D is possibly TRBD1 (7 bases). Trimming took off 3 bases at V and 5 bases at J, with 13 bases between the two ends. CDR3 length equals 14 residues. Germline V lookup: CDR1 SGHAT, CDR2 FQNNGV. The CDR3 here is CASSFTGAGETQYF. CDR3 coding DNA: TGTGCCAGCAGCTTTACAGGGGCGGGGGAGACCCAGTACTTC.

This chain connects TRBV28 to TRBJ2-2; D call uncertain. V was pared by 8 bases and J by 5 bases, with 18 bases between. Germline V gene lookup returns CDR1 MDHEN and CDR2 SYDVKM. The CDR3 loop spans 15 amino acids. The CDR3 reads CASGGGVTLTGELFF. CDR3 DNA sequence: TGTGCCAGCGGCGGTGGTGTAACTTTGACCGGGGAGCTGTTTTTT.

The chain has TRBV5-6 and TRBJ2-5; TRBD1 aligns across 7 bases. Trimming took 3 bases from V and 2 from J; bases not matched to a gene: 10. The CDR3 is made up of 16 amino acids. Germline loops: CDR1 SGHDT, CDR2 YYEEEE. The chain's CDR3 is CASSSGMGQSQETQYF. The CDR3 DNA is TGTGCCAGCAGCTCGGGGATGGGACAGTCTCAAGAGACCCAGTACTTC.

This sequence joins TRBV27 and TRBJ2-5; D is undetermined. The germline CDR1 and CDR2 sequences are MNHEY and SMNVEV (reference sequence). Trimming left V 6 bases short and J 5 bases short, with 10 bases between. The CDR3 has 12 amino acids. The CDR3 loop is CASRTQRETQYF. As DNA, the CDR3 is TGTGCCAGCAGGACCCAACGGGAGACCCAGTACTTC.

The chain recombines TRBV27 with TRBJ2-4, with D tentatively TRBD2 (6 bases). Germline V CDR1 and CDR2: MNHEY, SMNVEV (reference sequence). The CDR3 has 16 amino acids. V lost 4 bases, J lost 1 base, and 14 bases lay in between. CDR3 in amino acids: CASSSIGDLAKNIQYF. In DNA form, the CDR3 reads TGTGCCAGCAGTTCGATCGGGGACTTGGCCAAAAACATTCAGTACTTC.

This sequence joins TRBV11-3 and TRBJ2-3; possible D gene TRBD2, 5 bases. Germline V CDR1 and CDR2: SGHNT, YENEEA. V lost 4 bases, J lost 0 bases, and 8 bases lay in between. The CDR3 extends over 14 amino acids. Written as DNA, the CDR3 is TGTGCCAGCAGCTCCAGGACTAGCACAGATACGCAGTATTTT. It encodes CASSSRTSTDTQYF. Full variable domain (rest looked up from reference TRBV11-3 and TRBJ2-3): EAGVVQSPRYKIIEKKQPVAFWCNPISGHNTLYWYLQNLGQGPELLIRYENEEAVDDSQLPKDRFSAERLKGVDSTLKIQPAELGDSAVYLCASSSRTSTDTQYFGPGTRLTVL.

The chain employs TRBV5-1 and TRBJ1-2; tentative D call: TRBD1 (5 bases). Trimming took off 5 bases at V and 0 bases at J, with 14 bases between the two ends. Germline V gene sequence: CDR1 SGHRS, CDR2 YFSETQ. The CDR3 covers 15 residues. The CDR3 loop is CASRSTRDSNYGYTF. The CDR3 coding sequence is TGCGCCAGCAGGTCTACCCGGGACTCTAACTATGGCTACACCTTC. The full variable domain, in which reference TRBV5-1 and TRBJ1-2 provide the parts outside the CDR3, is KAGVTQTPRYLIKTRGQQVTLSCSPISGHRSVSWYQQTPGQGLQFLFEYFSETQRNKGNFPGRFSGRQFSNSRSEMNVSTLELGDSALYLCASRSTRDSNYGYTFGSGTRLTVV.

The chain recombines TRBV19 with TRBJ2-3, with D maybe TRBD1 (5 bases). V was clipped by 3 bases and J by 4 bases, with 11 bases between them. CDR1 LNHDA and CDR2 SQIVND come from the germline V gene (reference sequence). The CDR3 sequence is 14 residues long. CDR3 sequence (DNA): TGTGCCAGTAGTATGGGCAGGGTTGCAGATACGCAGTATTTT. This sequence encodes CASSMGRVADTQYF.